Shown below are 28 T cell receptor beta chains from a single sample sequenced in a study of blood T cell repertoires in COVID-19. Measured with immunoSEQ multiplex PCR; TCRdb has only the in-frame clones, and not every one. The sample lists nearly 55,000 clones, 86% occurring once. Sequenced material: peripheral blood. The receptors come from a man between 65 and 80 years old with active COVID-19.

The CDR3 bases are TGTGCCAGCAGCTTCTGGACAGGGGGGACCGGGGAGCTGTTTTTT. Translated, it gives CASSFWTGGTGELFF. The chain combines TRBV5-4 with TRBJ2-2, with TRBD1 identical over 10 bases. Germline CDR1 reads SGHNT; CDR2 reads YYREEE (reference sequence). The CDR3 is 15 amino acids. V trimming: 2 bases; J trimming: 5 bases; junction bases outside the gene matches: 3.

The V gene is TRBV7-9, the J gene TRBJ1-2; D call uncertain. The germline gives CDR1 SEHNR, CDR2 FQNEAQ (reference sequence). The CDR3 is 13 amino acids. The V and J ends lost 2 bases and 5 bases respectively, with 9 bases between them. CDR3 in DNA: TGTGCCAGCAGCTTAATCTCGGTTTATGGCTACACCTTC. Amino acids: CASSLISVYGYTF.

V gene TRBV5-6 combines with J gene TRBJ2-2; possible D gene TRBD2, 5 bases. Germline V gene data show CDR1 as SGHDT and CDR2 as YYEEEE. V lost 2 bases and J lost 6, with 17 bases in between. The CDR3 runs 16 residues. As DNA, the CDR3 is TGTGCCAGCAGCTTCGGCCCGGGGAACGGCGCCGGGGAGCTGTTTTTT. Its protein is CASSFGPGNGAGELFF.

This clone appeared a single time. For the CDR3, the DNA is TGTGCCAGCAGCCAAGAGTCAGGCTCTGGGGCCAACGTCCTGACTTTC. It translates to CASSQESGSGANVLTF. The V and J genes are TRBV3-1 (or the pseudogene TRBV3-2) and TRBJ2-6, with D hard to call. The V end was cut by 0 bases, the J end by 0 bases, with 6 bases between. The CDR3 spans 16 residues. CDR1 and CDR2 from the germline V gene are LGHDT and YNNKEL (reference sequence).

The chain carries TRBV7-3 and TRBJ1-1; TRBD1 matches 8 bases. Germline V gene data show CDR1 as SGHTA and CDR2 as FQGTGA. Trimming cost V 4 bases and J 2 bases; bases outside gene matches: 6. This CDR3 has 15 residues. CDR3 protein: CASSSTGQGNTEAFF. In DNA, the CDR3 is TGTGCCAGCAGCTCTACAGGACAGGGAAACACTGAAGCTTTCTTT.

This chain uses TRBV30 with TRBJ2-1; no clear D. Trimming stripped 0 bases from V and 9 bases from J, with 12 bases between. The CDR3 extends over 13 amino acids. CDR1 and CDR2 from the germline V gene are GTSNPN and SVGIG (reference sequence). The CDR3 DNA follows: TGTGCCTGGAGTGTACTCCGAAATGGTGAGCAGTTCTTC. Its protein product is CAWSVLRNGEQFF.

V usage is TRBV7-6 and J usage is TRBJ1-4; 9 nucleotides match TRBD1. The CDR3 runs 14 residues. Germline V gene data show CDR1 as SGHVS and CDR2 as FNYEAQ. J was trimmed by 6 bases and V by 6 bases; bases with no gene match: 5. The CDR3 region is CASSSRDRDEKLFF. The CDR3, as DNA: TGTGCCAGCAGTTCCCGGGACAGGGATGAAAAACTGTTTTTT.

The CDR3 DNA sequence: TGTGCCAGCGGGGGGGGATCGGCAGATACGCAGTATTTT. Encoded protein: CASGGGSADTQYF. This chain connects TRBV24-1 to TRBJ2-3, with TRBD2 matching over 9 bases. Germline CDR1 and CDR2: KGHDR and SFDVKD. V dropped 11 bases and J dropped 4; count of bases not matched to a gene: 6. CDR3 length: 13 residues.

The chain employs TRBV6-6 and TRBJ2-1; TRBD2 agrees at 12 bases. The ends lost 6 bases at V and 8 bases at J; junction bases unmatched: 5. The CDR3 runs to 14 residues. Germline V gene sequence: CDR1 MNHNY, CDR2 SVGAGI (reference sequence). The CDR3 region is CASRASGGAYEQFF. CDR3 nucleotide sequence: TGTGCCAGCAGGGCTAGCGGGGGGGCCTATGAGCAGTTCTTC.

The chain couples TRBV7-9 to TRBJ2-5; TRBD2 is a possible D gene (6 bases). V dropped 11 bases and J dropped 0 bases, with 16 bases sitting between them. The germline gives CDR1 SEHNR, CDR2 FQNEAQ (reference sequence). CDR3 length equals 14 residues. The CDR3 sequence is CAGTARGYQETQYF. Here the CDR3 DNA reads TGTGCCGGCACCGCACGGGGGTACCAAGAGACCCAGTACTTC.

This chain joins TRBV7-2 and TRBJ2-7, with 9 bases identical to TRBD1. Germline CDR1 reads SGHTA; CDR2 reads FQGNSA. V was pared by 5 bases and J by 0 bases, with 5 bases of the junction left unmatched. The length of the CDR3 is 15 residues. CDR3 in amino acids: CASSRTGVGSYEQYF. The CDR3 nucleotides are TGTGCCAGCAGCCGGACAGGGGTGGGCTCCTACGAGCAGTACTTC.

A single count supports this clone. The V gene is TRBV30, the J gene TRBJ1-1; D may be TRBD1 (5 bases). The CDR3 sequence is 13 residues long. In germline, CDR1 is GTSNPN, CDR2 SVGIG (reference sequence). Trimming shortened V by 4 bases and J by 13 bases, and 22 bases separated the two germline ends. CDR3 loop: CAWTPGGLTQLFF. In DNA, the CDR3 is TGTGCCTGGACCCCGGGGGGGTTAACCCAACTTTTCTTT.

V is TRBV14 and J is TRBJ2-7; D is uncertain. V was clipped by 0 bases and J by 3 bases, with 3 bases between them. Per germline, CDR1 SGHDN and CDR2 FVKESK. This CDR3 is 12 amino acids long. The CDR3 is CASSQELYEQYF. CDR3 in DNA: TGTGCCAGCAGCCAAGAACTCTACGAGCAGTACTTC.

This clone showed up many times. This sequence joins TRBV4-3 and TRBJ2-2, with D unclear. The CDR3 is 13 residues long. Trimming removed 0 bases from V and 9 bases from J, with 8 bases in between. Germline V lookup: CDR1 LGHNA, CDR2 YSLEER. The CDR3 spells CASSQDSRRELFF. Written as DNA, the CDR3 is TGCGCCAGCAGCCAAGATAGCCGGAGGGAGCTGTTTTTT.

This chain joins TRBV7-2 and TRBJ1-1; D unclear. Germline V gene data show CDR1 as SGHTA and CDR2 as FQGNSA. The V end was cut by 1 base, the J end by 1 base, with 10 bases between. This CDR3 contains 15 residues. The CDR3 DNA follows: TGTGCCAGCAGCTTAGGGACCGCGGGGAACACTGAAGCTTTCTTT. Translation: CASSLGTAGNTEAFF.

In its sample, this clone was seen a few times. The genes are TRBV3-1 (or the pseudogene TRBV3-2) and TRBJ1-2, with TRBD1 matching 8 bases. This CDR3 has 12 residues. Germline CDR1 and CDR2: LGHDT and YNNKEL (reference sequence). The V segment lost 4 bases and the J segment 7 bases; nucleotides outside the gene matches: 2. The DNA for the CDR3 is TGTGCCAGCAGCCTACAGGGGGGTGGCTACACCTTC. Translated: CASSLQGGGYTF.

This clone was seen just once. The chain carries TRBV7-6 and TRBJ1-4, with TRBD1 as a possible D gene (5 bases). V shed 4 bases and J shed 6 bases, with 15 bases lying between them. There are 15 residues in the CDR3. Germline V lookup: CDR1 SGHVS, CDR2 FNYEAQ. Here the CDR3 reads CASSSQGPGDEKLFF. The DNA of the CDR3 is TGTGCCAGCAGCTCTCAGGGTCCTGGGGATGAAAAACTGTTTTTT.

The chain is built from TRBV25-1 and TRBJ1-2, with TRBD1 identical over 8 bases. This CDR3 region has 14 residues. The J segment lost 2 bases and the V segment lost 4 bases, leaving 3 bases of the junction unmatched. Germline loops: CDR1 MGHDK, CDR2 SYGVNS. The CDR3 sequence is CASSARGLNYGYTF. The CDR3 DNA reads TGTGCCAGCAGTGCCAGGGGGCTAAACTATGGCTACACCTTC.

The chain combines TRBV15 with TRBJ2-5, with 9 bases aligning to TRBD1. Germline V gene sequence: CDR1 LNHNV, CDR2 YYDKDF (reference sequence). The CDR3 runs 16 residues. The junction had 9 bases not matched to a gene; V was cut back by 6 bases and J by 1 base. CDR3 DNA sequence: TGTGCCACCAGACTTGGACAGGGGACCTTCCAAGAGACCCAGTACTTC. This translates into CATRLGQGTFQETQYF.

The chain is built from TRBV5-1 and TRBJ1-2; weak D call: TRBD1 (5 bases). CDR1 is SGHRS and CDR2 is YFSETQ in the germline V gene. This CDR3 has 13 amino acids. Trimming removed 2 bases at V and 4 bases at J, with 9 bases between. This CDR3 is CASSFDSFYGYTF. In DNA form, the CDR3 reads TGCGCCAGCAGCTTTGACAGCTTCTATGGCTACACCTTC.

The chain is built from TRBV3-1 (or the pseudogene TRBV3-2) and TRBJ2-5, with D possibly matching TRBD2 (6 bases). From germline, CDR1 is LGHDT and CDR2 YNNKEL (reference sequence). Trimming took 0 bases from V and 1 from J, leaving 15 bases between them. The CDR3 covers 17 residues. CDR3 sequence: CASSQEIGGTAQETQYF. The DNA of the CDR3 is TGTGCCAGCAGCCAAGAGATCGGCGGGACTGCCCAAGAGACCCAGTACTTC.

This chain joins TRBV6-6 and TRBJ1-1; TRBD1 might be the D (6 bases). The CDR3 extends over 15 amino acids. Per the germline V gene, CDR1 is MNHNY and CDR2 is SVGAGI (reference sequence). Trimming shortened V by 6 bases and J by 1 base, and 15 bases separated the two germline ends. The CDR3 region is CASSPRGGQNTEAFF. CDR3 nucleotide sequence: TGTGCCAGCAGCCCCCGGGGGGGCCAGAACACTGAAGCTTTCTTT.

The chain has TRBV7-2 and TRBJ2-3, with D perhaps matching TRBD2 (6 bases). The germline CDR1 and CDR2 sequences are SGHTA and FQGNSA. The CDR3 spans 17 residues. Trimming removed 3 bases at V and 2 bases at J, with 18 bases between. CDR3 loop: CASSFLPTGLNTDTQYF. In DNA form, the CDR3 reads TGTGCCAGCAGCTTTTTACCCACGGGACTTAACACAGATACGCAGTATTTT.

CDR3 sequence: CATSLRDRDTGELFF. CDR3 nucleotide sequence: TGTGCCACCAGCCTCCGGGACAGGGACACCGGGGAGCTGTTTTTT. The V gene is TRBV24-1, the J gene TRBJ2-2, with 9 nucleotides matching TRBD1. V dropped 7 bases and J dropped 3; count of bases not matched to a gene: 5. This CDR3 spans 15 amino acids. Germline values: CDR1 KGHDR, CDR2 SFDVKD.

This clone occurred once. The CDR3 is CASSLGPIQGLDTQYF. The CDR3 DNA reads as TGTGCCAGCAGTTTAGGCCCCATACAGGGGTTGGATACGCAGTATTTT. The chain recombines TRBV27 with TRBJ2-3; 7 bases line up with TRBD1. Per the germline V gene, CDR1 is MNHEY and CDR2 is SMNVEV (reference sequence). The CDR3 spans 16 residues. Germline trimming cut 2 bases from V and 6 bases from J; bases unmatched to any gene: 11.

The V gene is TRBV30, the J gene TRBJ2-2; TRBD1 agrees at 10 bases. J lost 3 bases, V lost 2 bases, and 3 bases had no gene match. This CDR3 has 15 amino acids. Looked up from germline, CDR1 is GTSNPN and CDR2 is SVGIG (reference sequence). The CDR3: CAWSQGQGYTGELFF. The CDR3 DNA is TGTGCCTGGAGTCAGGGACAGGGGTACACCGGGGAGCTGTTTTTT. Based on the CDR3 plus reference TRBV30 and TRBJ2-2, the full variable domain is SQTIHQWPATLVQPVGSPLSLECTVEGTSNPNLYWYRQAAGRGLQLLFYSVGIGQISSEVPQNLSASRPQDRQFILSSKKLLLSDSGFYLCAWSQGQGYTGELFFGEGSRLTVL.

The CDR3 DNA follows: TGTGCCAGCAGTGAATATGCCGGTGGAGAGACCCAGTACTTC. Its translation: CASSEYAGGETQYF. V usage is TRBV25-1 and J usage is TRBJ2-5, with D unresolved. The CDR3 has 14 amino acids. V lost 0 bases to trimming and J lost 4 bases, with 9 bases between them. Germline V lookup: CDR1 MGHDK, CDR2 SYGVNS.

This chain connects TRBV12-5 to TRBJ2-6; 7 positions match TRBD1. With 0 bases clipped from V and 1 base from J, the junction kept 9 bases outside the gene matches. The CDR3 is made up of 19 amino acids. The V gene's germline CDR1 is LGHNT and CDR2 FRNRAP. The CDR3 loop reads CASGLVRTGPRSGANVLTF. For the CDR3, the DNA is TGTGCTAGTGGTTTGGTACGGACAGGCCCCCGGTCTGGGGCCAACGTCCTGACTTTC.